These 4 T cell receptor beta chains share one sample of origin, sequenced in a study of blood T cell repertoires in COVID-19. The assay was immunoSEQ multiplex PCR, and TCRdb's table has in-frame clones only and misses some. Seen here are 200,000 to 250,000 clones, more than 75% observed once, and the top ten hold 3% to 3.5%. Sample: peripheral blood. These receptors were taken from a woman aged 25-40 years who had recovered from COVID-19.

The V gene is TRBV7-8, the J gene TRBJ2-3; possibly TRBD2 for D (7 bases). Germline V CDR1 and CDR2: SGHVS, FQNEAQ. Trimming left V 0 bases short and J 5 bases short, with 15 bases between. The CDR3 loop spans 16 amino acids. CDR3 DNA sequence: TGTGCCAGCAGCTTAGCGCTGTCGGGGGGCGAAGATACGCAGTATTTT. As protein: CASSLALSGGEDTQYF.

The V call is TRBV7-3, the J call TRBJ2-2; 7 bases fit TRBD1. Germline CDR1 and CDR2: SGHTA and FQGTGA. V gave up 5 bases and J gave up 6 bases; unmatched junction bases: 6. This CDR3 is built from 14 residues. DNA of the CDR3: TGTGCCAGCAGCGTAAACAGGGGTGCCGGGGAGCTGTTTTTT. This gives the protein CASSVNRGAGELFF.

The rearrangement joins TRBV27 to TRBJ1-1; 7 positions agree with TRBD1. V lost 5 bases to trimming and J lost 2 bases; unmatched junction nucleotides: 8. CDR1 is MNHEY and CDR2 is SMNVEV in the germline V gene (reference sequence). This CDR3 region has 15 residues. Here the CDR3 DNA reads TGTGCCAGCAGTCCCCGGACAGGAGATAACACTGAAGCTTTCTTT. This codes for CASSPRTGDNTEAFF.

The rearrangement joins TRBV6-5 to TRBJ1-2; D is undetermined. Germline V CDR1 and CDR2: MNHEY, SVGAGI. Trimming cost V 3 bases and J 8 bases, with 10 bases left between them. This CDR3 has 12 amino acids. CDR3 DNA sequence: TGTGCCAGCAGTTATCGGTCGGGGGGCTACACCTTC. Protein product: CASSYRSGGYTF.